This TCR beta chain was recorded in a study of neurological immune-mediated disorders. Notes on the study in general: On phylogenetic grouping, the repertoires of 18 of 34 multiple sclerosis patients fell within one related-CDR3 cluster, constituting a possible signature. Private repertoires in all groups were suggested by the absence of shared CDR3 amino acid sequences among expanded clones across subjects.

This sample's time point: longitudinal time-point 1 (baseline). 2 million PBMCs stored at -80 C were the source of the unsorted libraries. CDR1 is LNHNV, CDR2 YYDKDF, per germline (reference sequence). After removal of 0 bases from V and 8 bases from J, the junction contained 14 bases not matched to a gene. The CDR3 consists of 18 residues. In its sample, this clonotype was seen many times. What it recognizes is unknown. The cDNA was produced through 5'RACE with 10-nucleotide random UMIs. From the 5' RACE reads, TCRdb called clonotypes with MiXCR, one entry per CDR3 protein. The table lists tens of thousands of distinct CDR3 sequences, 3.2% of them singletons.

Sequencing was performed on PBMCs. The rearrangement uses TRBV15 and TRBJ1-2, with TRBD1 matching 11 bases. The source is a woman aged 60-75 years with multiple sclerosis. CDR3 sequence: CATSRDYSDQGQGEGYTF. Written as DNA, the CDR3 is TGTGCCACCAGCAGAGATTATTCAGATCAGGGACAGGGGGAAGGCTACACCTTC.